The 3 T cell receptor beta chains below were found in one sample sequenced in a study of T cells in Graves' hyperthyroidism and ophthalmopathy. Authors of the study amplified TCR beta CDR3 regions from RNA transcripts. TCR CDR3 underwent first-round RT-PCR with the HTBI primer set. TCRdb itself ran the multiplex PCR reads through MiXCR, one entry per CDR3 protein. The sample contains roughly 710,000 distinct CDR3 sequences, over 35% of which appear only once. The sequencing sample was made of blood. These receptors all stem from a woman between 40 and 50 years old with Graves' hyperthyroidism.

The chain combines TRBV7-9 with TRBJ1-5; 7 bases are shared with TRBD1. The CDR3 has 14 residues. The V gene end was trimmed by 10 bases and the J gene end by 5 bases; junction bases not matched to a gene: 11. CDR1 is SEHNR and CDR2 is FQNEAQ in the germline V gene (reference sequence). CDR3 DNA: TGTGCCACCAGGGGGGAAAGGGTCGATCAGCCCCAGCATTTT. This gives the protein CATRGERVDQPQHF.

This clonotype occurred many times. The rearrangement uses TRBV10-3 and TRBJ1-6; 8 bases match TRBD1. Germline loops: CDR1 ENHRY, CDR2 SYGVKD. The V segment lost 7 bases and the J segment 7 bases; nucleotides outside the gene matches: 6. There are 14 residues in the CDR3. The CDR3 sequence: CAITTGEENSPLHF. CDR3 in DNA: TGTGCCATCACGACAGGGGAAGAGAATTCACCCCTCCACTTT.

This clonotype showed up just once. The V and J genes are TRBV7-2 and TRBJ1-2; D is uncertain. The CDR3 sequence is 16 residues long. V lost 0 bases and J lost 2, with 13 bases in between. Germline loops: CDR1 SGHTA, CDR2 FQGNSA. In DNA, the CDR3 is TGTGCCAGCAGCTTAGCGCTCCGGGTATTCAACTATGGCTACACCTTC. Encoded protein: CASSLALRVFNYGYTF.